The entry below gives a single T cell receptor beta chain sequence along with its context. Antigen specificity is unknown. Noted treatment: oral pan-JAK inhibitor, 5-10 mg twice daily. Peripheral blood and lesional scalp punch biopsies came from alopecia areata patients. Germline CDR1 reads MNHEY; CDR2 reads SVGAGI. The CDR3 spans 14 residues. V lost 5 bases to trimming and J lost 4 bases, with 14 bases between them. This specimen comes from a study of CD8+ T cells in alopecia areata. Study-wide findings and caveats: Among the top 100, expanded CD8+ clones were significantly decreased by tofacitinib, as was scalp clonality. Patients displayed less clarity in TCR sharing than mice, a finding possibly related to HLA. Researchers report lesional scalp, most notably alopecia totalis/universalis, outstripped normal scalp in clonality.

Investigators isolated RNA and reverse transcribed it into cDNA to act as the sequencing template. The data were produced by immunoSEQ multiplex PCR, yet TCRdb's version contains in-frame clones alone and is incomplete. Here the sample spans 150,000 to 250,000 clones, roughly 60% being singletons. The chain joins TRBV6-5 to TRBJ1-2; no clear D. The material was CD4+ T cells sorted from blood, obtained at week 24, from a patient treated with tofacitinib. The clonotype originates from a human donor with alopecia areata. DNA of the CDR3: TGTGCCAGCAGTCGGGCAAGAATAGGCTATGGCTACACCTTC. This encodes CASSRARIGYGYTF.